This TCR beta chain was identified during a study of T cell responses to AZD1222 COVID-19 vaccine. Trimming left V 0 bases short and J 8 bases short, with 14 bases between. Germline-derived CDR1 and CDR2 are MNHNY and SVGAGI (reference sequence). CDR3 length equals 15 residues. Sequencing was performed with immunoSEQ multiplex PCR; in TCRdb, only in-frame clones are kept and a portion is missing. The sample yields 45,000 to 70,000 clones, 70% to 90% seen once. The rearrangement joins TRBV6-6 to TRBJ2-1; weak D call: TRBD2 (6 bases). The TCR was taken from an adult in good health. This material consisted of peripheral blood, taken on day 0 of AZD1222 vaccination. CDR3 coding DNA: TGTGCCAGCAGTTACTCGGGCGGGATCGTCGATGAGCAGTTCTTC. It encodes CASSYSGGIVDEQFF.